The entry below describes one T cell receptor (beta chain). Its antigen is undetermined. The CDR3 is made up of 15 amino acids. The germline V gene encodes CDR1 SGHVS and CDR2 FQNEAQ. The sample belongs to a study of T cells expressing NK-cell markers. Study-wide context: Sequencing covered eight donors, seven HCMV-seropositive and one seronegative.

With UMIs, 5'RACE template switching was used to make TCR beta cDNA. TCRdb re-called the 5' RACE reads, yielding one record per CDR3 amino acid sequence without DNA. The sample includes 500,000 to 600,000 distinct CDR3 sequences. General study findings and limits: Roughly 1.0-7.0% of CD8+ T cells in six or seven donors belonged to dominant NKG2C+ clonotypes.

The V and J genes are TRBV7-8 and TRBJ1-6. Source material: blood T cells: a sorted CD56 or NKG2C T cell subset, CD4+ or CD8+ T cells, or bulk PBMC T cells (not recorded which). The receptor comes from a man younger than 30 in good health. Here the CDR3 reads CASSLGGVVFSPLHF.